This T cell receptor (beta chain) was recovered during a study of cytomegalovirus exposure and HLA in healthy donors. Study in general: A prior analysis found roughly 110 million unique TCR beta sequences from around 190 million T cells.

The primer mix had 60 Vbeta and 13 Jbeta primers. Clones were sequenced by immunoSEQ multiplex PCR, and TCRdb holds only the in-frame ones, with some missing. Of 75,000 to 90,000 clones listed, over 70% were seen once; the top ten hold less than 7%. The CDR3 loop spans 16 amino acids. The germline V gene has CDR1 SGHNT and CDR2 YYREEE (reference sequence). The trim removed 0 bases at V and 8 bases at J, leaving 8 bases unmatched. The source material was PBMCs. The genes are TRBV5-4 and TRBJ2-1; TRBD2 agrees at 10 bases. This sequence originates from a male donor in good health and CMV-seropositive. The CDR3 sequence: CASSLAALAGNYEQFF. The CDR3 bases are TGTGCCAGCAGCTTGGCCGCACTAGCGGGAAATTATGAGCAGTTCTTC.